The next 2 T cell receptor beta chains were all read from a single sample in a study of CD8 T cells in ankylosing spondylitis. Each CDR3 protein gets one entry after TCRdb re-called the 5' RACE reads with MiXCR. The table shows about 240,000 distinct CDR3 sequences, with roughly 10% occurring only once. The sequenced sample consisted of blood, either unsorted or a sorted T cell fraction (not recorded which). These receptors all stem from a male donor with ankylosing spondylitis or in good health (not recorded which).

This clonotype was detected only a few times. The rearrangement uses TRBV7-6 and TRBJ2-5; D call uncertain. Germline V gene data show CDR1 as SGHVS and CDR2 as FNYEAQ. The V gene lost 4 bases and the J gene lost 10 bases, with 10 bases spanning the gap. This CDR3 contains 11 residues. The CDR3 nucleotides are TGTGCCAGCAGCTCTGCGTCGGACCAGTACTTC. Protein product: CASSSASDQYF.

This clonotype was recorded many times. The CDR3 here is CASSDYPGYNEQFF. The CDR3 nucleotides are TGTGCCAGCAGTGACTACCCGGGGTACAATGAGCAGTTCTTC. The chain combines TRBV6-2 or TRBV6-3 with TRBJ2-1; tentative D call: TRBD2 (5 bases). V was pared by 5 bases and J by 4 bases, with 12 bases between. The CDR3 spans 14 residues. CDR1 is MNHEY, CDR2 SVGEGT, per germline.